One and the same sample provided the 18 T cell receptor beta chains below, sequenced in a study of PD-1 blockade in classical Hodgkin lymphoma. TCRdb's table, derived via immunoSEQ multiplex PCR, lists solely in-frame clones and lacks some. The sample yields about 90,000 clones, 75% to 85% seen once. Time point meaning: cycle 4 day 1 (C4D1), after less than 7 weeks of nivolumab. All the patients suffered relapse after autologous stem cell transplantation, and brentuximab vedotin exposure differed. The sequenced sample was peripheral blood mononuclear cells (PBMCs), obtained before the fourth cycle of nivolumab. These receptors originate from a human donor with classical Hodgkin lymphoma.

This clone has a handful of counts. The rearrangement joins TRBV5-6 to TRBJ1-2; D is ambiguous. The CDR3 runs to 14 residues. Germline V gives CDR1 SGHDT, CDR2 YYEEEE. The V gene lost 3 bases and the J gene lost 8 bases, with 17 bases spanning the gap. In nucleotides, the CDR3 is TGTGCCAGCAGCTCGGTGGGCCAGACGAACGGCTACACCTTC. It is translated as CASSSVGQTNGYTF.

V is TRBV14 and J is TRBJ2-1; D may be TRBD1 (6 bases). CDR3 length equals 14 residues. V was cut by 1 base and J by 10 bases, with 14 bases left in between. Germline loops: CDR1 SGHDN, CDR2 FVKESK. CDR3 sequence: CASSQVLRTGEQFF. The DNA for the CDR3 is TGTGCCAGCAGCCAAGTTTTGCGAACAGGGGAGCAGTTCTTC.

This chain links TRBV7-8 with TRBJ2-7, with TRBD2 identical over 8 bases. Germline V lookup: CDR1 SGHVS, CDR2 FQNEAQ. J lost 2 bases, V lost 1 base, and 1 base had no gene match. This CDR3 has 14 amino acids. CDR3 nucleotides: TGTGCCAGCAGCTTAGGGGGACTAGCCTACGAGCAGTACTTC. The encoded protein is CASSLGGLAYEQYF.

The gene calls are TRBV5-1 and TRBJ1-1; no clear D gene. Trimming shortened V by 0 bases and J by 2 bases, and 11 bases separated the two germline ends. The CDR3 totals 15 residues. CDR1 is SGHRS and CDR2 is YFSETQ in the germline V gene. The CDR3 loop reads CASSLAETLNTEAFF. DNA of the CDR3: TGCGCCAGCAGCTTGGCGGAGACACTTAACACTGAAGCTTTCTTT. Together with reference TRBV5-1 and TRBJ1-1, the CDR3 gives the full variable domain: KAGVTQTPRYLIKTRGQQVTLSCSPISGHRSVSWYQQTPGQGLQFLFEYFSETQRNKGNFPGRFSGRQFSNSRSEMNVSTLELGDSALYLCASSLAETLNTEAFFGQGTRLTVV.

The rearrangement links TRBV6-6 to TRBJ2-5; 9 positions agree with TRBD2. The better agreement between TRBJ2-7 and the DNA end casts doubt on the J call. CDR1 is MNHNY and CDR2 is SVGAGI in the germline V gene (reference sequence). The CDR3 length is 16 residues. The CDR3 nucleotides are TGTGCCAGCAGTTACTCGAGGCCTAGCGGGAAGGACGAGCAGTACTTC. It specifies CASSYSRPSGKDEQYF.

This chain connects TRBV7-2 to TRBJ1-1, with 8 bases that match TRBD1. Per germline, CDR1 SGHTA and CDR2 FQGNSA. The J segment lost 5 bases and the V segment lost 5 bases, leaving 4 bases of the junction unmatched. The CDR3 sequence is 13 residues long. The CDR3 region is CASSPRQGTEAFF. CDR3 DNA sequence: TGTGCCAGCAGCCCGCGACAGGGGACTGAAGCTTTCTTT.

This rearrangement joins TRBV27 to TRBJ1-5; maybe TRBD1 (5 bases). Per germline, CDR1 MNHEY and CDR2 SMNVEV (reference sequence). The CDR3 totals 14 residues. V was shortened by 0 bases and J by 9 bases, with 12 bases between the two germline ends. The CDR3 sequence: CASSLSTGRWPQHF. In nucleotides, the CDR3 is TGTGCCAGCAGTTTATCTACAGGCCGGTGGCCCCAGCATTTT.

The V and J genes are TRBV14 and TRBJ2-3, with a possible D match to TRBD1 (5 bases). The CDR3 is made up of 13 amino acids. V shed 4 bases and J shed 6 bases, with 11 bases lying between them. Germline V CDR1 and CDR2: SGHDN, FVKESK. The CDR3 nucleotides read TGTGCCAGCAGCCCTCTGGGGCGGGATACGCAGTATTTT. It codes for CASSPLGRDTQYF.

The rearrangement links TRBV30 to TRBJ2-7; TRBD2 might be the D (6 bases). Germline V gene sequence: CDR1 GTSNPN, CDR2 SVGIG (reference sequence). The CDR3 is 13 amino acids. V gave up 5 bases and J gave up 6 bases, with 17 bases separating them. CDR3 DNA: TGTGCCTGGCTGACCCTGGGGAGGTCCGAGCAGTACTTC. It specifies CAWLTLGRSEQYF.

The gene calls are TRBV29-1 and TRBJ1-1; no clear D. V shed 2 bases and J shed 1 base, with 11 bases lying between them. From germline, CDR1 is SQVTM and CDR2 ANQGSEA. The CDR3 is 14 amino acids. This CDR3 reads CSVEQGAGNTEAFF. The CDR3 nucleotides are TGCAGCGTTGAACAAGGCGCCGGGAACACTGAAGCTTTCTTT. Full variable domain (outside the CDR3, taken from reference TRBV29-1 and TRBJ1-1): SAVISQKPSRDICQRGTSLTIQCQVDSQVTMMFWYRQQPGQSLTLIATANQGSEATYESGFVIDKFPISRPNLTFSTLTVSNMSPEDSSIYLCSVEQGAGNTEAFFGQGTRLTVV.

Here the CDR3 reads CASSLGGREGEQYF. CDR3 nucleotides: TGTGCCAGCAGCTTAGGGGGGCGAGAAGGCGAGCAGTACTTC. V usage is TRBV7-2 and J usage is TRBJ2-7; tentatively, D is TRBD1 (6 bases). From germline, CDR1 is SGHTA and CDR2 FQGNSA. Trimming removed 1 base from V and 6 bases from J, with 13 bases in between. The CDR3 covers 14 residues.

The chain links TRBV6-5 to TRBJ2-7; no reliable D call. This CDR3 comprises 10 residues. The V and J ends lost 5 bases and 3 bases respectively, with 2 bases between them. Per the germline V gene, CDR1 is MNHEY and CDR2 is SVGAGI. The DNA of the CDR3 is TGTGCCAGCAGTGGCTACGAGCAGTACTTC. Amino acids: CASSGYEQYF.

Written as DNA, the CDR3 is TGTGCCATCAGTGAGTTGCTAGCGGGAGTGTCCACAGATACGCAGTATTTT. It codes for CAISELLAGVSTDTQYF. The chain employs TRBV10-3 and TRBJ2-3; 10 bases match TRBD2. V gave up 1 base and J gave up 2 bases; unmatched junction bases: 6. The CDR3 sequence is 17 residues long. The germline CDR1 and CDR2 sequences are ENHRY and SYGVKD.

The chain uses TRBV9 and TRBJ1-2; no reliable D call. The CDR3 is made up of 15 amino acids. V was cut by 0 bases and J by 2 bases, with 11 bases left in between. The germline CDR1 and CDR2 sequences are SGDLS and YYNGEE. This chain's CDR3 is CASSVGPDLNYGYTF. The DNA of the CDR3 is TGTGCCAGCAGCGTAGGTCCAGACCTGAACTATGGCTACACCTTC.

The chain uses TRBV15 and TRBJ2-7; the D is unclear. Trimming cost V 3 bases and J 5 bases, with 11 bases left between them. CDR3 length: 13 amino acids. In germline, CDR1 is LNHNV, CDR2 YYDKDF (reference sequence). CDR3 amino acids: CATSRDQQDEQYF. As DNA, the CDR3 is TGTGCCACCAGCAGGGACCAGCAGGACGAGCAGTACTTC.

The chain combines TRBV5-1 with TRBJ2-5; TRBD2 matches 15 bases. The CDR3 is 15 amino acids. J lost 4 bases, V lost 4 bases, and 2 bases had no gene match. From germline, CDR1 is SGHRS and CDR2 YFSETQ. The DNA for the CDR3 is TGCGCCAGCAGCGCGGGACTAGCGGGAGGAGAGACCCAGTACTTC. It encodes CASSAGLAGGETQYF.

CDR3 sequence: CAISEVAGQSGYTF. The CDR3 DNA sequence: TGTGCCATCAGTGAAGTGGCAGGGCAGAGTGGCTACACCTTC. This rearrangement joins TRBV10-3 to TRBJ1-2, with D possibly TRBD1 on 5 matching bases. Germline-derived CDR1 and CDR2 are ENHRY and SYGVKD. This CDR3 spans 14 amino acids. V lost 3 bases to trimming and J lost 7 bases, with 15 bases between them.

V gene TRBV29-1 combines with J gene TRBJ2-5; the D gene is possibly TRBD2 (5 bases). V lost 7 bases to trimming and J lost 0 bases, with 9 bases between them. The germline CDR1 and CDR2 sequences are SQVTM and ANQGSEA. The CDR3 length is 12 residues. For the CDR3, the DNA is TGCAGCGCCGGGATCAACCAAGAGACCCAGTACTTC. Its protein is CSAGINQETQYF.